This T cell receptor (beta chain) was captured by sequencing in a study of T cells in Graves' hyperthyroidism and ophthalmopathy. Study summary: Peripheral blood collection took place at initial diagnosis, before any treatment. Findings of the study overall: Blood shared most expanded thyroid clonotypes above 0.001. Ophthalmopathy was model-predicted a median roughly six months pre-onset.

TCR beta CDR3 regions were amplified from RNA. First-round RT-PCR with HTBI primers amplified the TCR CDR3 region. Each CDR3 protein gets one entry after TCRdb re-called the multiplex PCR reads with MiXCR. Of about 260,000 distinct CDR3 sequences in the sample, 22% were seen once. This clonotype has a count of ten or more. Its matching antigen is unknown. The CDR3 sequence is 14 residues long. CDR1 is GTSNPN, CDR2 SVGIG, per germline (reference sequence). V lost 5 bases and J 2 bases, leaving 13 bases between the germline ends. This sequence was found in a young man with Graves' ophthalmopathy. The V gene is TRBV30, the J gene TRBJ2-1; weak D call: TRBD2 (6 bases). Material for sequencing was blood. The CDR3 sequence is CAWGSGATYNEQFF. In DNA, the CDR3 is TGTGCCTGGGGCTCGGGAGCCACCTACAATGAGCAGTTCTTC.